This TCR beta chain derives from a study of response to subunit inactivated influenza vaccine. V was pared by 7 bases and J by 0 bases, with 6 bases of the junction left unmatched. Germline V gene lookup returns CDR1 MNHNS and CDR2 SASEGT. The length of the CDR3 is 15 residues. TCRdb called the RT-PCR reads again in MiXCR, with one record for every CDR3 protein. The sample lists approximately 520,000 distinct CDR3 sequences; 25% were seen once. This clonotype was sampled from a man aged 50 to 60 who received an inactivated influenza vaccine. The sample consisted of CD4+ T cells sorted from PBMCs, taken approximately 5 days after vaccination. The chain uses TRBV6-1 and TRBJ1-1, with 9 bases aligning to TRBD1. CDR3 sequence reads: CASTSRDRVNTEAFF. In DNA, the CDR3 is TGTGCCAGCACCTCCCGGGACAGGGTGAACACTGAAGCTTTCTTT.